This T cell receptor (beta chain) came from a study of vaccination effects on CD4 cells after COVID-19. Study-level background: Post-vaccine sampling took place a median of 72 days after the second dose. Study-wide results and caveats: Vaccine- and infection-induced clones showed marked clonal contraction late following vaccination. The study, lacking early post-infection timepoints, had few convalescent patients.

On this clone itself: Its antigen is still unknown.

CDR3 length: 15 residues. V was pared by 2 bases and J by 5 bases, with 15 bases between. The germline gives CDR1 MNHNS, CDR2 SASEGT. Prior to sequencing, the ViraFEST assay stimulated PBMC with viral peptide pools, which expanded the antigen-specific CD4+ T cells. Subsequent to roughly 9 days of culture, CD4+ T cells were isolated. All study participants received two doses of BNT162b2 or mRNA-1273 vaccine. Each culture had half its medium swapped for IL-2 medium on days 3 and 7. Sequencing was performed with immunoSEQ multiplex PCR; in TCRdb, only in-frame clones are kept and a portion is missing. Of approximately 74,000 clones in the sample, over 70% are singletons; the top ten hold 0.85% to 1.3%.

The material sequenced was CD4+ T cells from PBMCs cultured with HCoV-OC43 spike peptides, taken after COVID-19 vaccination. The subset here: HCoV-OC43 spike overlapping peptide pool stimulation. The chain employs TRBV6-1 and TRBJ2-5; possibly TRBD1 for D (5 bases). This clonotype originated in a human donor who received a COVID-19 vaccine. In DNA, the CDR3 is TGTGCCAGCAGTGAACGAGGCAGGGTGGCTGAGACCCAGTACTTC. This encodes CASSERGRVAETQYF.